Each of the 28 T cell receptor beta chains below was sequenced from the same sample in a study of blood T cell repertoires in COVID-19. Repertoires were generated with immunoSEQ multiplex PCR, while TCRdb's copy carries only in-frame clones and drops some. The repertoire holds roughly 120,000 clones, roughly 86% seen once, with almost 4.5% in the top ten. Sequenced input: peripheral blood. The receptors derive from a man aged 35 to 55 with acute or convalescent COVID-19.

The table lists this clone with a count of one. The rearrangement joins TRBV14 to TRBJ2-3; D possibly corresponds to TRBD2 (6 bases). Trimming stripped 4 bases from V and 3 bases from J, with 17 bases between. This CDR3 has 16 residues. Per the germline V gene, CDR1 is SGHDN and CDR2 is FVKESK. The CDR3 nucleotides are TGTGCCAGCAGCCTGGGACTGTTCCGGGGGACAGATACGCAGTATTTT. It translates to CASSLGLFRGTDTQYF.

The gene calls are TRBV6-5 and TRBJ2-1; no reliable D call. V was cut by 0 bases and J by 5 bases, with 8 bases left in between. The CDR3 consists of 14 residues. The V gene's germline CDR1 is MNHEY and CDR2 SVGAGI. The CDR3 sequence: CASSYSGRNNEQFF. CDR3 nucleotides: TGTGCCAGCAGTTACTCTGGCCGCAACAATGAGCAGTTCTTC.

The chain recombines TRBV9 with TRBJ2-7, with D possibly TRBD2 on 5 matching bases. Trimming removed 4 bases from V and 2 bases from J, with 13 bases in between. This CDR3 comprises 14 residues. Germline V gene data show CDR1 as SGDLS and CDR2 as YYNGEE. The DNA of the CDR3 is TGTGCCAGCAGCCTGACCGGGGATCCCTACGAGCAGTACTTC. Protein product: CASSLTGDPYEQYF.

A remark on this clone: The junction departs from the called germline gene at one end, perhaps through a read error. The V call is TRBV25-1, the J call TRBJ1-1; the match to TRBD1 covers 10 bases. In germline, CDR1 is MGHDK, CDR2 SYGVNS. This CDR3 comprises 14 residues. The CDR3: CASSRTGGNAEAFF. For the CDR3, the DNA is TGTGCCAGCAGTCGGACAGGGGGGAACGCTGAAGCTTTCTTT.

CDR3 residues: CASADREGFNEQFF. The CDR3 DNA follows: TGTGCCAGCGCCGACAGGGAAGGCTTCAATGAGCAGTTCTTC. This chain uses TRBV6-5 with TRBJ2-1; TRBD1 matches at 7 bases. There are 14 residues in the CDR3. After removal of 8 bases from V and 6 bases from J, the junction contained 10 bases not matched to a gene. The germline CDR1 and CDR2 sequences are MNHEY and SVGAGI.

CDR3 sequence reads: CASSFGTSGNTGELFF. Here the CDR3 DNA reads TGTGCCAGCAGCTTTGGGACTAGCGGGAACACCGGGGAGCTGTTTTTT. The gene calls are TRBV7-3 and TRBJ2-2, with 11 bases matching TRBD2. The CDR3 has 16 amino acids. The germline V gene encodes CDR1 SGHTA and CDR2 FQGTGA. J gave up 1 base and V 3 bases, and 1 base lay outside the gene matches. Variable domain in full (rest from reference TRBV7-3 and TRBJ2-2): GAGVSQTPSNKVTEKGKYVELRCDPISGHTALYWYRQSLGQGPEFLIYFQGTGAADDSGLPNDRFFAVRPEGSVSTLKIQRTERGDSAVYLCASSFGTSGNTGELFFGEGSRLTVL.

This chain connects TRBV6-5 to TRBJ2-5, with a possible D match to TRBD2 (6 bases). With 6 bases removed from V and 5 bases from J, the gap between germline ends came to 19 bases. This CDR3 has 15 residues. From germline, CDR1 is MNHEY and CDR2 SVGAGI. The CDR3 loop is CASSSGLLGRETQYF. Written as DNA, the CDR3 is TGTGCCAGCAGCAGTGGTTTGCTTGGGAGGGAGACCCAGTACTTC.

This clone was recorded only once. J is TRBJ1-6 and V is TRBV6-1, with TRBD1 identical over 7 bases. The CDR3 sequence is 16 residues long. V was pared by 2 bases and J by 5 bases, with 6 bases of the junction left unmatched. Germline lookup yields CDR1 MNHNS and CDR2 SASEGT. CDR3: CASSELRGQNNSPLHF. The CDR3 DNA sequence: TGTGCCAGCAGTGAACTGAGGGGACAGAATAATTCACCCCTCCACTTT.

CDR3 DNA: TGTGCCAGCCGGACCGGGACAGGGGCCAATGTGCAGTACTTC. It is translated as CASRTGTGANVQYF. The chain carries TRBV2 and TRBJ2-7; the match to TRBD1 covers 10 bases. With 8 bases clipped from V and 9 bases from J, the junction kept 13 bases outside the gene matches. This CDR3 has 14 residues. Per the germline V gene, CDR1 is SNHLY and CDR2 is FYNNEI.

The CDR3 coding sequence is TGTGCCAGCAGCTTAGGACAGGGAGGCTCCTACGAGCAGTACTTC. Translated, it gives CASSLGQGGSYEQYF. The gene calls are TRBV7-8 and TRBJ2-7, with D possibly TRBD1 on 7 matching bases. The length of the CDR3 is 15 residues. CDR1 is SGHVS, CDR2 FQNEAQ, per germline. V dropped 1 base and J dropped 0 bases, with 10 bases sitting between them.

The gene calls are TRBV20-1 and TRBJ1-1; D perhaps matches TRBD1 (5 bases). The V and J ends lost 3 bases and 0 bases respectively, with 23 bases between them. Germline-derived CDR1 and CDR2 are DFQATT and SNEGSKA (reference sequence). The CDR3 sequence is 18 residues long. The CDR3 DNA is TGCAGTGCTAGTCGCTACATATCAGTGTCGGACATGAACACTGAAGCTTTCTTT. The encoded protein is CSASRYISVSDMNTEAFF.

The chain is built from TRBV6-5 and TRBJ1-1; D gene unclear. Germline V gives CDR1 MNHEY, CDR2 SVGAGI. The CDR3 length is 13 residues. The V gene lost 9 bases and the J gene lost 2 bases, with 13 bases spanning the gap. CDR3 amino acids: CASSRGGNTEAFF. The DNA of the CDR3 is TGTGCCAGTTCACGGGGTGGTAACACTGAAGCTTTCTTT.

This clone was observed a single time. CDR3 bases: TGTGCCTGGAGTGATACAGGGGATGAGCAGTTCTTC. It translates to CAWSDTGDEQFF. This chain connects TRBV30 to TRBJ2-1, with TRBD1 matching over 7 bases. With 1 base clipped from V and 8 bases from J, the junction kept 2 bases outside the gene matches. Germline V lookup: CDR1 GTSNPN, CDR2 SVGIG (reference sequence). This CDR3 is built from 12 residues. Together with reference TRBV30 and TRBJ2-1, the CDR3 gives the full variable domain: SQTIHQWPATLVQPVGSPLSLECTVEGTSNPNLYWYRQAAGRGLQLLFYSVGIGQISSEVPQNLSASRPQDRQFILSSKKLLLSDSGFYLCAWSDTGDEQFFGPGTRLTVL.

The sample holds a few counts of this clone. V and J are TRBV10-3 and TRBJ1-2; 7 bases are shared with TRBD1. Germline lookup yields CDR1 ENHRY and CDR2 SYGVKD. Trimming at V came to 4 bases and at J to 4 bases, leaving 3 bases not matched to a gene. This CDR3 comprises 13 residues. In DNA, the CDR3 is TGTGCCATCAGTGGACAGGGCCCCTATGGCTACACCTTC. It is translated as CAISGQGPYGYTF.

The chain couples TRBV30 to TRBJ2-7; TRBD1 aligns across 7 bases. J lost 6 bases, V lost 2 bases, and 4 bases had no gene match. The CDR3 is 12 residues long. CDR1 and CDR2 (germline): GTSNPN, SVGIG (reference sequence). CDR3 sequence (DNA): TGTGCCTGGAGTCCGGGACAGAGCGAGCAGTACTTC. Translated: CAWSPGQSEQYF.

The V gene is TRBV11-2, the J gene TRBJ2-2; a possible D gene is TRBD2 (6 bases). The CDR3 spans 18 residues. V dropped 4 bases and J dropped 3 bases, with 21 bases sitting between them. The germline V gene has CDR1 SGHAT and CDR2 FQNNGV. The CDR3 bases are TGTGCCAGCAGCTCTAGCGTCGAGACCTTTTTTTACACCGGGGAGCTGTTTTTT. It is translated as CASSSSVETFFYTGELFF.

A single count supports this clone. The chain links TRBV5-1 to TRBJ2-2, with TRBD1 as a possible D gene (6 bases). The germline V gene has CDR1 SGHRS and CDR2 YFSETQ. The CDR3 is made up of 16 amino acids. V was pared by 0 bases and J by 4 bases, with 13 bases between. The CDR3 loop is CASSLEGGLGTGELFF. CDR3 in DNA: TGCGCCAGCAGCTTGGAAGGGGGTTTGGGCACCGGGGAGCTGTTTTTT. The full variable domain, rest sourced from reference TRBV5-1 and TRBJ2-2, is KAGVTQTPRYLIKTRGQQVTLSCSPISGHRSVSWYQQTPGQGLQFLFEYFSETQRNKGNFPGRFSGRQFSNSRSEMNVSTLELGDSALYLCASSLEGGLGTGELFFGEGSRLTVL.

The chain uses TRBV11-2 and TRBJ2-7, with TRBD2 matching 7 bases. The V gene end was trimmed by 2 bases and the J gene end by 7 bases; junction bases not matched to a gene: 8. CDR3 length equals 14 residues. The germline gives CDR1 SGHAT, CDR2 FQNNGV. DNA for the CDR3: TGTGCCAGCAGCTTACATATGGAAGCGGGGGAGCAGTACTTC. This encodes CASSLHMEAGEQYF.

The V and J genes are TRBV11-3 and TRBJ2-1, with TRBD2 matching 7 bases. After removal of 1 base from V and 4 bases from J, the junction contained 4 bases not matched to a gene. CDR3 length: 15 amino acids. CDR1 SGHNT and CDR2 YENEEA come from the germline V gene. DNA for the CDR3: TGTGCCAGCAGCTTAGTAACGGGGGGATACAATGAGCAGTTCTTC. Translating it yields CASSLVTGGYNEQFF.

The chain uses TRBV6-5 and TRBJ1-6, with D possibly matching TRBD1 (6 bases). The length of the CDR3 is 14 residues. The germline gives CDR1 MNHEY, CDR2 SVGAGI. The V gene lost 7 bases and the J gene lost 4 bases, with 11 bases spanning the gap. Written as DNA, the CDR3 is TGTGCCAGCACCGGACAGAATTATAATTCACCCCTCCACTTT. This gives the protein CASTGQNYNSPLHF.

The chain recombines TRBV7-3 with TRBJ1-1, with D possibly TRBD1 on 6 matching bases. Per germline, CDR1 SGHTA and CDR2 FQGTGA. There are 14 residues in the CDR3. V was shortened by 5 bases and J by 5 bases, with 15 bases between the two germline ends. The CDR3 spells CASSQSHRVTEAFF. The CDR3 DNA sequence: TGTGCCAGCAGCCAGTCCCACAGGGTGACTGAAGCTTTCTTT.

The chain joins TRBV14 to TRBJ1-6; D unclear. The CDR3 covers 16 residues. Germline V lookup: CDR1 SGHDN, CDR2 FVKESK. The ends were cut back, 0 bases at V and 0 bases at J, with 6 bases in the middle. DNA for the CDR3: TGTGCCAGCAGCCAAGACCCGAGCTCCTATAATTCACCCCTCCACTTT. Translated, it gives CASSQDPSSYNSPLHF.

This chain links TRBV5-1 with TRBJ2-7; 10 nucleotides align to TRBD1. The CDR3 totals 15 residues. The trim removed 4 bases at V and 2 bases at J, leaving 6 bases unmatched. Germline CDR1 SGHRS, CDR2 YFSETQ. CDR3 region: CASSTSGTGAYEQYF. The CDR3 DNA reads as TGCGCCAGCAGCACCTCCGGGACAGGGGCCTACGAGCAGTACTTC.

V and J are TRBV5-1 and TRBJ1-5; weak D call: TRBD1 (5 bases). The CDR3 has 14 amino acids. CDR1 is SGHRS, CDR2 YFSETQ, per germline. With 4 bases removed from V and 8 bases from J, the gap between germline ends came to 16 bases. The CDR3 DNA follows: TGCGCCAGCAGCCCTCAGGGAGGGGTGGAGCCCCAGCATTTT. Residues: CASSPQGGVEPQHF.

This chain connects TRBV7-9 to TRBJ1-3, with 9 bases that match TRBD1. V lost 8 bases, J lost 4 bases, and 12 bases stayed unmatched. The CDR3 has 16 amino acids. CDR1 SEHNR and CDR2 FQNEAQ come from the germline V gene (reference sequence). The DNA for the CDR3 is TGTGCCAGCTCACGCCGCGGGGACAGGGCCGGAAACACCATATATTTT. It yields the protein CASSRRGDRAGNTIYF.

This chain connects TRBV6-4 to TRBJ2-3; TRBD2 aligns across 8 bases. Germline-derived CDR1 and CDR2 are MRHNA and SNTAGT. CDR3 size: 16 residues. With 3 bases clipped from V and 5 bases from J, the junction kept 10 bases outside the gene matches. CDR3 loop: CASSDPSRGAQDTQYF. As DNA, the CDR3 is TGTGCCAGCAGTGATCCGTCGCGGGGGGCACAAGATACGCAGTATTTT.

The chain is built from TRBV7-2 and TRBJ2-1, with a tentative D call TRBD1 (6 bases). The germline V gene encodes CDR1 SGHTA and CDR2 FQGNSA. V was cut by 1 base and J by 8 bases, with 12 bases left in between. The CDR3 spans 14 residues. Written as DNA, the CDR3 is TGTGCCAGCAGCTTAGTGCCAGGGGTTGATGAGCAGTTCTTC. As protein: CASSLVPGVDEQFF.

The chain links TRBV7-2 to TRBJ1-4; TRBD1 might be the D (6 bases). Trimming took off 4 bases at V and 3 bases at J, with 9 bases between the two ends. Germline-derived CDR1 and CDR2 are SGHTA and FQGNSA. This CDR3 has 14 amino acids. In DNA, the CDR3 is TGTGCCAGCAGCTGGGGACAAGCTAATGAAAAACTGTTTTTT. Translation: CASSWGQANEKLFF.